Each of the 8 T cell receptor beta chains below was sequenced from the same sample in a study of CD8+ T cells in alopecia areata. cDNA serving as the sequencing template came from extracted, reverse transcribed RNA. Profiling relied on immunoSEQ multiplex PCR, and the TCRdb table lists in-frame clones only, not all of them. The sample contains around 200,000 clones, about 60% of which appear only once. The treatment was: oral pan-JAK inhibitor, 5-10 mg twice daily. The sample here was CD8+ T cells sorted from blood, taken at week 24, from a patient treated with tofacitinib. The receptors come from a human donor with alopecia areata.

This clone turned up a few times. V is TRBV27 and J is TRBJ2-1; 8 nucleotides match TRBD1. Germline V gene sequence: CDR1 MNHEY, CDR2 SMNVEV (reference sequence). The trim removed 5 bases at V and 6 bases at J, leaving 12 bases unmatched. The CDR3 runs 16 residues. The CDR3 protein is CASSPYRGSGFNEQFF. CDR3 sequence (DNA): TGTGCCAGCAGTCCATACAGGGGGTCAGGGTTCAATGAGCAGTTCTTC.

This clone has just a few counts. The chain links TRBV2 to TRBJ1-4; TRBD1 matches 7 bases. This CDR3 has 15 amino acids. The germline V gene has CDR1 SNHLY and CDR2 FYNNEI. With V trimmed by 7 bases and J by 7 bases, 12 bases remained unmatched. DNA of the CDR3: TGTGCCAGCAAGAGCGGTACAGGGGATAGTGAAAAACTGTTTTTT. This translates into CASKSGTGDSEKLFF.

The chain joins TRBV25-1 to TRBJ2-1; 7 nucleotides match TRBD1. The CDR3 contains 15 residues. Germline-derived CDR1 and CDR2 are MGHDK and SYGVNS. With V trimmed by 6 bases and J by 5 bases, 10 bases remained unmatched. The CDR3 sequence is CASRDPTGPNNEQFF. CDR3 nucleotide sequence: TGTGCCAGCAGGGACCCGACAGGGCCGAACAATGAGCAGTTCTTC. Filled out from reference TRBV25-1 and TRBJ2-1, the complete variable domain reads EADIYQTPRYLVIGTGKKITLECSQTMGHDKMYWYQQDPGMELHLIHYSYGVNSTEKGDLSSESTVSRIRTEHFPLTLESARPSHTSQYLCASRDPTGPNNEQFFGPGTRLTVL.

The chain couples TRBV6-5 to TRBJ2-1; a possible D gene is TRBD2 (6 bases). The CDR3 spans 15 residues. V was trimmed by 3 bases and J by 6 bases, leaving 15 bases between them. Germline-derived CDR1 and CDR2 are MNHEY and SVGAGI. CDR3 sequence reads: CASSYPPGTLNEQFF. CDR3 nucleotide sequence: TGTGCCAGCAGTTATCCCCCCGGGACTCTCAATGAGCAGTTCTTC.

The V call is TRBV25-1, the J call TRBJ2-5; D is possibly TRBD1 or TRBD2 (5 bases each). The closer fit of TRBJ2-7 to the DNA end suggests the J call may be wrong. The germline V gene has CDR1 MGHDK and CDR2 SYGVNS. The length of the CDR3 is 15 residues. DNA for the CDR3: TGTGCCAGCAGTTACTCCTCCGGGGACCCCTACGAGCAGTACTTC. Its protein product is CASSYSSGDPYEQYF.

The chain is built from TRBV15 and TRBJ2-2; 8 nucleotides match TRBD1. Germline CDR1 reads LNHNV; CDR2 reads YYDKDF (reference sequence). V lost 1 base, J lost 6 bases, and 4 bases stayed unmatched. The CDR3 is 15 amino acids. The CDR3, as DNA: TGTGCCACCAGCAGAGCGGGCAGGGGGCCCGGGGAGCTGTTTTTT. Translated, it gives CATSRAGRGPGELFF.

This chain joins TRBV7-8 and TRBJ2-7, with 7 positions matching TRBD2. The CDR3 contains 15 residues. The germline CDR1 and CDR2 sequences are SGHVS and FQNEAQ. V shed 4 bases and J 5 bases; nucleotides not matched to a gene: 11. The DNA for the CDR3 is TGTGCCAGCAGCTACTCCGGGACTAACAATGACGAGCAGTACTTC. It specifies CASSYSGTNNDEQYF. Combining the CDR3 with reference TRBV7-8 and TRBJ2-7 gives the whole variable domain GAGVSQSPRYKVAKRGQDVALRCDPISGHVSLFWYQQALGQGPEFLTYFQNEAQLDKSGLPSDRFFAERPEGSVSTLKIQRTQQEDSAVYLCASSYSGTNNDEQYFGPGTRLTVT.

J is TRBJ1-2 and V is TRBV4-1, with D hard to call. This CDR3 has 14 residues. V shed 1 base and J shed 0 bases, with 6 bases lying between them. Per germline, CDR1 MGHRA and CDR2 YSYEKL. CDR3 DNA sequence: TGCGCCAGCAGCCAAGCGAATGCTAACTATGGCTACACCTTC. Its translation: CASSQANANYGYTF.